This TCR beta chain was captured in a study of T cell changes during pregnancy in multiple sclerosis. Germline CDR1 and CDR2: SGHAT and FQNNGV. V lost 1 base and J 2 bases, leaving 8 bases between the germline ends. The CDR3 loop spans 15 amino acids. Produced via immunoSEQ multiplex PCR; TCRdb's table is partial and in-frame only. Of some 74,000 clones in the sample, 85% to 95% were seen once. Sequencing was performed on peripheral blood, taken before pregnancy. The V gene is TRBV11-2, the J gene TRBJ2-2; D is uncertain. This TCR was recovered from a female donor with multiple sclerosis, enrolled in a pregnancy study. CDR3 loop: CASSLVQANTGELFF. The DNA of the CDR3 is TGTGCCAGCAGCTTAGTTCAGGCTAACACCGGGGAGCTGTTTTTT. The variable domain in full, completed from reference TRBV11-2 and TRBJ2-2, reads EAGVAQSPRYKIIEKRQSVAFWCNPISGHATLYWYQQILGQGPKLLIQFQNNGVVDDSQLPKDRFSAERLKGVDSTLKIQPAKLEDSAVYLCASSLVQANTGELFFGEGSRLTVL.